One and the same sample provided the 21 T cell receptor beta chains below, sequenced in a study of cytomegalovirus exposure and HLA in healthy donors. PCR primers comprised 60 Vbeta and 13 Jbeta primers. Assay: immunoSEQ multiplex PCR; the TCRdb copy retains only in-frame clones and omits some. The sample has over 150,000 clones; 82% are singletons. The sequenced sample was PBMCs. These receptors came from a boy younger than 10 in good health and CMV-seronegative.

V usage is TRBV11-2 and J usage is TRBJ2-7; TRBD1 matches at 8 bases. The length of the CDR3 is 14 residues. Germline V CDR1 and CDR2: SGHAT, FQNNGV. The V and J ends lost 5 bases and 3 bases, in that order; junction bases with no gene match: 6. The CDR3, as DNA: TGTGCCAGCAGCCCAGGACAGGGTCGCTACGAGCAGTACTTC. Its translation is CASSPGQGRYEQYF.

The V and J genes are TRBV6-6 and TRBJ1-6; 7 bases match TRBD1. J was trimmed by 7 bases and V by 2 bases; bases with no gene match: 2. The CDR3 length is 14 residues. In germline, CDR1 is MNHNY, CDR2 SVGAGI (reference sequence). The CDR3 region is CASSYGTENSPLHF. CDR3 DNA sequence: TGTGCCAGCAGTTACGGGACAGAGAATTCACCCCTCCACTTT.

The gene calls are TRBV6-1 and TRBJ2-5; the match to TRBD2 covers 10 bases. In germline, CDR1 is MNHNS, CDR2 SASEGT. The CDR3 covers 18 residues. Trimming cost V 2 bases and J 2 bases; bases outside gene matches: 11. The CDR3 sequence is CASSELVAGGPIQETQYF. The CDR3, as DNA: TGTGCCAGCAGTGAATTGGTAGCGGGGGGACCTATTCAAGAGACCCAGTACTTC.

The chain carries TRBV6-5 and TRBJ2-7; 10 positions agree with TRBD1. CDR1 and CDR2 (germline): MNHEY, SVGAGI. Losses at the gene ends were 5 bases for V and 3 bases for J; bases not matched to a gene: 4. The CDR3 runs 14 residues. The CDR3 nucleotides read TGTGCCAGCAGTCCGGGACAGGGGAACTACGAGCAGTACTTC. Translated: CASSPGQGNYEQYF.

This clone was seen a few times. The V and J genes are TRBV5-6 and TRBJ2-7, with D possibly TRBD1 on 5 matching bases. The CDR3 totals 15 residues. CDR1 and CDR2 (germline): SGHDT, YYEEEE. Trimming took off 4 bases at V and 4 bases at J, with 18 bases between the two ends. The DNA of the CDR3 is TGTGCCAGCAGCCCCGCAGGGTCCGGTCTTTACGAGCAGTACTTC. Protein sequence: CASSPAGSGLYEQYF.

This clone was recorded only once. The chain combines TRBV5-5 with TRBJ2-7; 7 bases fit TRBD1. Germline lookup yields CDR1 SGHKS and CDR2 YYEKEE (reference sequence). This CDR3 contains 15 residues. Unmatched junction bases numbered 13, after V lost 5 bases and J lost 5 bases. The CDR3 DNA reads as TGTGCCAGCAGTCCTCAGGGGGTACAGTTTAACGAGCAGTACTTC. Translated, it gives CASSPQGVQFNEQYF.

The chain employs TRBV7-9 and TRBJ2-7; 13 bases align to TRBD2. The CDR3 spans 19 residues. CDR1 is SEHNR, CDR2 FQNEAQ, per germline (reference sequence). Trimming took 4 bases from V and 4 from J; bases not matched to a gene: 16. DNA of the CDR3: TGTGCCAGCAGCTCGACACTAGCGGGGGGGCCTGGTGGCAAATACGAGCAGTACTTC. It codes for CASSSTLAGGPGGKYEQYF.

The chain is built from TRBV4-1 and TRBJ1-1, with 8 bases aligning to TRBD1. Germline CDR1 is MGHRA and CDR2 is YSYEKL. CDR3 length equals 15 residues. V lost 4 bases, J lost 4 bases, and 8 bases stayed unmatched. DNA for the CDR3: TGCGCCAGCAGCCGGTCCAGGGGGCCGGTCACTGAAGCTTTCTTT. Its translation is CASSRSRGPVTEAFF.

The rearrangement uses TRBV7-9 and TRBJ2-7; possibly TRBD1 for D (5 bases). This CDR3 has 14 amino acids. CDR1 and CDR2 (germline): SEHNR, FQNEAQ (reference sequence). Between the trimmed V and J ends, which lost 5 bases and 5 bases, there was a span of 16 bases. The CDR3 here is CASSRSQRGHEQYF. The CDR3 region has the DNA TGTGCCAGCAGCCGCTCCCAAAGGGGCCACGAGCAGTACTTC.

The chain recombines TRBV5-4 with TRBJ2-1; unclear D gene. CDR1 is SGHNT, CDR2 YYREEE, per germline (reference sequence). Trimming took off 1 base at V and 9 bases at J, with 8 bases between the two ends. This CDR3 is 12 amino acids long. The CDR3 is CASSLFPGEQFF. CDR3 coding DNA: TGTGCCAGCAGCTTGTTCCCGGGTGAGCAGTTCTTC.

This clone was found a few times. The rearrangement links TRBV27 to TRBJ1-2, with 7 bases matching TRBD1. From germline, CDR1 is MNHEY and CDR2 SMNVEV (reference sequence). Trimming at V came to 2 bases and at J to 0 bases, leaving 12 bases not matched to a gene. CDR3 size: 18 residues. This chain's CDR3 is CASSLNSRRGRSNYGYTF. The DNA of the CDR3 is TGTGCCAGCAGTTTAAATTCGAGGAGGGGGCGCTCTAACTATGGCTACACCTTC.

The chain is built from TRBV2 and TRBJ2-7; D is undetermined. The V gene lost 6 bases and the J gene lost 2 bases, with 5 bases spanning the gap. The length of the CDR3 is 11 residues. Looked up from germline, CDR1 is SNHLY and CDR2 is FYNNEI. In nucleotides, the CDR3 is TGTGCCAGCAGCCAGGCCTACGAGCAGTACTTC. Translated: CASSQAYEQYF.

The CDR3 DNA is TGCGCCAGCAGCCCCCAACTTAGCGTTTGGACCTACGAGCAGTACTTC. It specifies CASSPQLSVWTYEQYF. The chain combines TRBV4-3 with TRBJ2-7; TRBD2 is a possible D gene (5 bases). Germline CDR1 reads LGHNA; CDR2 reads YSLEER. Trimming removed 4 bases at V and 2 bases at J, with 18 bases between. The CDR3 sequence is 16 residues long.

This clone is a singleton in its sample. This chain links TRBV2 with TRBJ1-2, with no clear D. CDR1 is SNHLY and CDR2 is FYNNEI in the germline V gene. The CDR3 runs 13 residues. The V gene lost 6 bases and the J gene lost 4 bases, with 12 bases spanning the gap. The CDR3 here is CASSARQIYGYTF. The DNA of the CDR3 is TGTGCCAGCAGCGCTAGGCAGATCTATGGCTACACCTTC. Using reference TRBV2 and TRBJ1-2 for the parts outside the CDR3, the full variable domain is EPEVTQTPSHQVTQMGQEVILRCVPISNHLYFYWYRQILGQKVEFLVSFYNNEISEKSEIFDDQFSVERPDGSNFTLKIRSTKLEDSAMYFCASSARQIYGYTFGSGTRLTVV.

The chain employs TRBV27 and TRBJ2-7; 7 bases align to TRBD1. CDR3 size: 13 residues. The V segment lost 6 bases and the J segment 5 bases; nucleotides outside the gene matches: 7. CDR1 and CDR2 from the germline V gene are MNHEY and SMNVEV (reference sequence). This CDR3 reads CASRSGTVHEQYF. The CDR3 DNA is TGTGCCAGCAGGTCCGGGACAGTCCACGAGCAGTACTTC.

The chain combines TRBV19 with TRBJ2-1; TRBD2 might be the D (5 bases). The germline gives CDR1 LNHDA, CDR2 SQIVND (reference sequence). The CDR3 consists of 15 residues. V gave up 6 bases and J gave up 7 bases, with 19 bases separating them. This CDR3 is CASRRGQLADNEQFF. The CDR3 bases are TGTGCCAGTAGAAGAGGGCAGCTGGCGGATAATGAGCAGTTCTTC.

This clone was counted a single time. This sequence joins TRBV2 and TRBJ1-3, with TRBD1 matching 8 bases. Germline CDR1 SNHLY, CDR2 FYNNEI. V shed 7 bases, J shed 2 bases, and the junction held 7 bases outside the gene matches. The CDR3 has 15 amino acids. The CDR3 DNA reads as TGTGCCAGCAAGCCGGGACAGGTCGCTGGAAACACCATATATTTT. Translated, it gives CASKPGQVAGNTIYF.

The table lists this clone with a few counts. The chain recombines TRBV2 with TRBJ2-5; 8 positions agree with TRBD1. The junction had 17 bases not matched to a gene; V was cut back by 6 bases and J by 5 bases. The CDR3 has 17 amino acids. CDR1 and CDR2 (germline): SNHLY, FYNNEI. CDR3 sequence reads: CASRTGQGLRGGETQYF. CDR3 in DNA: TGTGCCAGCAGGACTGGACAGGGCCTACGGGGAGGCGAGACCCAGTACTTC.

The chain uses TRBV19 and TRBJ2-7; 7 nucleotides agree with TRBD1. Germline V gives CDR1 LNHDA, CDR2 SQIVND (reference sequence). This CDR3 contains 15 residues. Germline trimming cut 6 bases from V and 1 base from J; bases unmatched to any gene: 9. The CDR3 region has the DNA TGTGCCAGTAGCCTCGTGGGACAGTCTTCCTACGAGCAGTACTTC. Its translation: CASSLVGQSSYEQYF.

The genes are TRBV19 and TRBJ1-6; TRBD1 is a possible D gene (5 bases). Trimming took 6 bases from V and 7 from J, leaving 16 bases between them. CDR3 length: 15 residues. Germline V gene sequence: CDR1 LNHDA, CDR2 SQIVND (reference sequence). CDR3 bases: TGTGCCAGTAGGACCCTAAGGGGTAAGAATTCACCCCTCCACTTT. Protein product: CASRTLRGKNSPLHF.

This rearrangement joins TRBV9 to TRBJ1-3, with 8 bases aligning to TRBD1. This CDR3 has 17 amino acids. Germline loops: CDR1 SGDLS, CDR2 YYNGEE. V shed 4 bases, J shed 0 bases, and the junction held 9 bases outside the gene matches. This chain's CDR3 is CASSFSYRGNSGNTIYF. The CDR3 DNA reads as TGTGCCAGCAGCTTTTCCTACAGGGGGAACTCTGGAAACACCATATATTTT.